These T cell receptor beta chains were read from a single sample in a study of blood T cell repertoires in COVID-19. Method: immunoSEQ multiplex PCR; TCRdb's copy keeps in-frame clones and lacks some. The data show about 64,000 clones, 80% to 90% seen once. The source material was peripheral blood. The receptor set was obtained from an older woman with COVID-19, enrolled during active disease. Both conserved end residues are part of each CDR3. Fields, in order: clone size, V gene, J gene, D gene, CDR3 protein, CDR3 DNA. A D gene is named only where the DNA matches it firmly. Clone size appears in some rows only: once, few, many, or a class for an expanded clone.

abundance: NA; v_gene: TRBV5-1; j_gene: TRBJ2-5; d_gene: TRBD1; CDR3aa: CASSPGTGAQETQYF; CDR3nt: TGCGCCAGCAGCCCGGGGACAGGGGCCCAAGAGACCCAGTACTTC
abundance: once; v_gene: TRBV18; j_gene: TRBJ1-2; d_gene: NA; CDR3aa: CASSEGEDYGYTF; CDR3nt: TGTGCCAGCTCAGAGGGCGAAGACTATGGCTACACCTTC
abundance: NA; v_gene: TRBV6-6; j_gene: TRBJ1-2; d_gene: TRBD1; CDR3aa: CASSREVRTGGSNYGYTF; CDR3nt: TGTGCCAGCAGTCGGGAGGTTAGGACAGGGGGCTCGAACTATGGCTACACCTTC
abundance: NA; v_gene: TRBV3-1/TRBV3-2; j_gene: TRBJ1-1; d_gene: TRBD1; CDR3aa: CASSVRDSEAFF; CDR3nt: TGTGCCAGCAGCGTCCGGGACAGTGAAGCTTTCTTT
abundance: few; v_gene: TRBV6-2/TRBV6-3; j_gene: TRBJ2-3; d_gene: NA; CDR3aa: CASSPGTFVPTDTQYF; CDR3nt: TGTGCCAGCAGTCCAGGGACATTTGTACCCACAGATACGCAGTATTTT
abundance: NA; v_gene: TRBV6-2/TRBV6-3; j_gene: TRBJ1-5; d_gene: TRBD1; CDR3aa: CASSYIGRQGRSPPQHF; CDR3nt: TGTGCCAGCAGTTACATAGGCCGACAGGGTCGAAGTCCGCCCCAGCATTTT
abundance: NA; v_gene: TRBV13; j_gene: TRBJ2-1; d_gene: NA; CDR3aa: CASSLSYRGLRYNEQFF; CDR3nt: TGTGCCAGCAGCTTATCTTACCGGGGACTTCGTTACAATGAGCAGTTCTTC
abundance: NA; v_gene: TRBV28; j_gene: TRBJ2-1; d_gene: TRBD1; CDR3aa: CASRGDSYNEQFF; CDR3nt: TGTGCCAGCAGGGGGGACAGTTACAATGAGCAGTTCTTC
abundance: many; v_gene: TRBV7-6; j_gene: TRBJ2-1; d_gene: NA; CDR3aa: CASSFRLQKPYNEQFF; CDR3nt: TGTGCCAGCAGCTTCAGATTACAGAAACCTTACAATGAGCAGTTCTTC
abundance: NA; v_gene: TRBV27; j_gene: TRBJ2-1; d_gene: NA; CDR3aa: CASSLVATSYNEQFF; CDR3nt: TGTGCCAGCAGTTTAGTGGCAACATCCTACAATGAGCAGTTCTTC
abundance: NA; v_gene: TRBV19; j_gene: TRBJ2-1; d_gene: NA; CDR3aa: CASSIRRINEQFF; CDR3nt: TGTGCCAGTAGTATTCGGAGGATCAATGAGCAGTTCTTC
abundance: NA; v_gene: TRBV6-5; j_gene: TRBJ2-5; d_gene: NA; CDR3aa: CASSYSWQQETQYF; CDR3nt: TGTGCCAGCAGTTACTCGTGGCAGCAAGAGACCCAGTACTTC
abundance: NA; v_gene: TRBV6-5; j_gene: TRBJ1-1; d_gene: NA; CDR3aa: CASSTSLEAFF; CDR3nt: TGTGCCAGCAGTACTTCACTGGAAGCTTTCTTT
abundance: NA; v_gene: TRBV28; j_gene: TRBJ2-2; d_gene: NA; CDR3aa: CASVPSEGASGDTGELFF; CDR3nt: TGTGCCAGCGTCCCTTCGGAGGGGGCAAGTGGGGACACCGGGGAGCTGTTTTTT
abundance: few; v_gene: TRBV5-6; j_gene: TRBJ2-7; d_gene: TRBD1; CDR3aa: CASSSTGTGHYEQYF; CDR3nt: TGTGCCAGCAGCTCCACCGGGACAGGGCACTACGAGCAGTACTTC
abundance: NA; v_gene: TRBV9; j_gene: TRBJ2-1; d_gene: TRBD2; CDR3aa: CASSESTSTGGEQFF; CDR3nt: TGTGCCAGCAGCGAGTCGACGTCTACGGGGGGTGAGCAGTTCTTC
abundance: NA; v_gene: TRBV20-1; j_gene: TRBJ2-7; d_gene: NA; CDR3aa: CSALLYEQYF; CDR3nt: TGCAGTGCTTTACTCTACGAGCAGTACTTC
abundance: NA; v_gene: TRBV5-6; j_gene: TRBJ2-5; d_gene: NA; CDR3aa: CASSSGGGRETQYF; CDR3nt: TGTGCCAGCAGCTCAGGCGGAGGTCGAGAGACCCAGTACTTC
abundance: once; v_gene: TRBV7-9; j_gene: TRBJ1-5; d_gene: NA; CDR3aa: CASSSSGYGQPQHF; CDR3nt: TGTGCCAGCAGCTCTTCAGGGTACGGTCAGCCCCAGCATTTT
abundance: NA; v_gene: TRBV7-2; j_gene: TRBJ2-2; d_gene: TRBD2; CDR3aa: CASSLAGGTGELFF; CDR3nt: TGTGCCAGCAGTTTAGCGGGGGGCACCGGGGAGCTGTTTTTT
abundance: NA; v_gene: TRBV5-1; j_gene: TRBJ1-5; d_gene: NA; CDR3aa: CASSWEGNQPQHF; CDR3nt: TGCGCCAGCAGCTGGGAGGGCAATCAGCCCCAGCATTTT
abundance: NA; v_gene: TRBV7-9; j_gene: TRBJ2-1; d_gene: NA; CDR3aa: CASSLAELVNEQFF; CDR3nt: TGTGCCAGCAGCTTAGCGGAGCTAGTCAATGAGCAGTTCTTC
abundance: NA; v_gene: TRBV6-6; j_gene: TRBJ1-2; d_gene: NA; CDR3aa: CASSTPEGRPYGYTF; CDR3nt: TGTGCCAGCAGCACCCCTGAAGGCAGGCCCTATGGCTACACCTTC
abundance: NA; v_gene: TRBV11-2; j_gene: TRBJ2-5; d_gene: TRBD2; CDR3aa: CASSLYAGDETQYF; CDR3nt: TGTGCCAGCAGCTTATATGCGGGAGATGAGACCCAGTACTTC
abundance: NA; v_gene: TRBV21-1; j_gene: TRBJ1-5; d_gene: NA; CDR3aa: CASSSRTGGGNQPQHF; CDR3nt: TGTGCCAGCAGTAGCCGGACAGGGGGTGGCAATCAGCCCCAGCATTTT
abundance: NA; v_gene: TRBV4-3; j_gene: TRBJ2-1; d_gene: NA; CDR3aa: CASSQDYSGYNEQFF; CDR3nt: TGCGCCAGCAGCCAAGATTATAGCGGTTACAATGAGCAGTTCTTC
abundance: NA; v_gene: TRBV10-3; j_gene: TRBJ2-1; d_gene: TRBD1; CDR3aa: CAINTGGNEQFF; CDR3nt: TGTGCCATCAATACAGGGGGCAATGAGCAGTTCTTC
abundance: NA; v_gene: TRBV4-3; j_gene: TRBJ2-1; d_gene: TRBD2; CDR3aa: CASSRGGLAGGDKYYNEQFF; CDR3nt: TGCGCCAGCAGCCGAGGCGGACTAGCGGGAGGTGACAAATACTACAATGAGCAGTTCTTC
abundance: NA; v_gene: TRBV7-2; j_gene: TRBJ2-3; d_gene: TRBD2; CDR3aa: CASKSPLAGGTSTDTQYF; CDR3nt: TGTGCCAGCAAGAGCCCTCTAGCGGGGGGAACTAGCACAGATACGCAGTATTTT
abundance: NA; v_gene: TRBV6-1; j_gene: TRBJ2-7; d_gene: TRBD2; CDR3aa: CASSDNLRIAGVGREQYF; CDR3nt: TGTGCCAGCAGTGACAATTTGCGTATAGCGGGAGTCGGGCGCGAGCAGTACTTC
abundance: many; v_gene: TRBV3-1/TRBV3-2; j_gene: TRBJ1-4; d_gene: NA; CDR3aa: CASSHCPPANEKLFF; CDR3nt: TGTGCCAGCAGCCACTGCCCCCCGGCTAATGAAAAACTGTTTTTT
abundance: few; v_gene: TRBV4-3; j_gene: TRBJ1-4; d_gene: NA; CDR3aa: CASSQDWTSGEKLFF; CDR3nt: TGCGCCAGCAGCCAAGACTGGACTTCGGGGGAAAAACTGTTTTTT
abundance: NA; v_gene: TRBV7-9; j_gene: TRBJ1-1; d_gene: TRBD1; CDR3aa: CASILQGVSTEAFF; CDR3nt: TGTGCCAGCATCCTACAGGGGGTAAGCACTGAAGCTTTCTTT
abundance: few; v_gene: TRBV13; j_gene: TRBJ1-1; d_gene: TRBD1; CDR3aa: CASSSTGTGTEAFF; CDR3nt: TGTGCCAGCAGTTCGACCGGGACAGGGACTGAAGCTTTCTTT
abundance: NA; v_gene: TRBV3-1/TRBV3-2; j_gene: TRBJ1-1; d_gene: NA; CDR3aa: CASSQDHLAYNANTEAFF; CDR3nt: TGTGCCAGCAGCCAAGATCATTTAGCATATAACGCGAACACTGAAGCTTTCTTT
abundance: NA; v_gene: TRBV3-1/TRBV3-2; j_gene: TRBJ1-5; d_gene: TRBD1; CDR3aa: CASSRDRDQPQHF; CDR3nt: TGTGCCAGCAGCCGGGACAGGGATCAGCCCCAGCATTTT
abundance: few; v_gene: TRBV7-2; j_gene: TRBJ1-2; d_gene: NA; CDR3aa: CASSLGTASGRGYTF; CDR3nt: TGTGCCAGCAGCTTAGGGACAGCTTCGGGACGTGGCTACACCTTC
abundance: few; v_gene: TRBV7-9; j_gene: TRBJ2-1; d_gene: TRBD2; CDR3aa: CASSLTERGYYNEQFF; CDR3nt: TGTGCCAGCAGCTTGACGGAGCGGGGGTACTACAATGAGCAGTTCTTC
abundance: NA; v_gene: TRBV3-1/TRBV3-2; j_gene: TRBJ1-6; d_gene: NA; CDR3aa: CASSQEFDNSPLHF; CDR3nt: TGTGCCAGCAGCCAAGAATTCGATAATTCACCCCTCCACTTT
abundance: once; v_gene: TRBV5-1; j_gene: TRBJ2-2; d_gene: NA; CDR3aa: CASSLATQGSAGELFF; CDR3nt: TGCGCCAGCAGCTTGGCAACCCAGGGATCGGCCGGGGAGCTGTTTTTT
abundance: NA; v_gene: TRBV30; j_gene: TRBJ1-1; d_gene: NA; CDR3aa: CACPGGAGFTEAFF; CDR3nt: TGTGCCTGCCCAGGAGGGGCAGGCTTTACTGAAGCTTTCTTT
abundance: once; v_gene: TRBV5-1; j_gene: TRBJ2-2; d_gene: TRBD2; CDR3aa: CASSPPVGGGTGELFF; CDR3nt: TGCGCCAGCAGCCCCCCCGTGGGGGGGGGCACCGGGGAGCTGTTTTTT
abundance: NA; v_gene: TRBV7-9; j_gene: TRBJ1-4; d_gene: NA; CDR3aa: CASTQGPAGREKLFF; CDR3nt: TGTGCCAGCACCCAGGGCCCGGCAGGGCGAGAAAAACTGTTTTTT
abundance: once; v_gene: TRBV6-1; j_gene: TRBJ1-1; d_gene: NA; CDR3aa: CASSDTGRNTEAFF; CDR3nt: TGTGCCAGCAGTGACACAGGGAGGAACACTGAAGCTTTCTTT
abundance: few; v_gene: TRBV5-6; j_gene: TRBJ1-3; d_gene: TRBD1; CDR3aa: CASSLEGARNTIYF; CDR3nt: TGTGCCAGCAGCTTGGAGGGGGCGCGGAACACCATATATTTT
abundance: NA; v_gene: TRBV19; j_gene: TRBJ2-2; d_gene: TRBD1; CDR3aa: CASSIYKAGGTGELFF; CDR3nt: TGTGCCAGTAGTATATATAAGGCAGGGGGTACCGGGGAGCTGTTTTTT
abundance: NA; v_gene: TRBV28; j_gene: TRBJ1-2; d_gene: NA; CDR3aa: CASRRPYEGYTF; CDR3nt: TGTGCCAGCAGACGTCCTTATGAGGGCTACACCTTC
abundance: NA; v_gene: TRBV28; j_gene: TRBJ1-1; d_gene: NA; CDR3aa: CASSFYTGGFTEAFF; CDR3nt: TGTGCCAGCAGTTTTTATACGGGGGGATTCACTGAAGCTTTCTTT
abundance: NA; v_gene: TRBV4-1; j_gene: TRBJ1-2; d_gene: NA; CDR3aa: CASSQNRDTTNYGYTF; CDR3nt: TGCGCCAGCAGCCAAAACCGGGACACCACTAACTATGGCTACACCTTC
abundance: NA; v_gene: TRBV9; j_gene: TRBJ1-2; d_gene: NA; CDR3aa: CASSVVEGNYGYTF; CDR3nt: TGTGCCAGCAGCGTAGTTGAGGGAAACTATGGCTACACCTTC
abundance: NA; v_gene: TRBV19; j_gene: TRBJ1-5; d_gene: NA; CDR3aa: CASRGQLYSNQPQHF; CDR3nt: TGTGCCAGTAGAGGCCAACTATATAGCAATCAGCCCCAGCATTTT
abundance: NA; v_gene: TRBV4-1; j_gene: TRBJ2-7; d_gene: TRBD1; CDR3aa: CASSHQQGAPYEQYF; CDR3nt: TGCGCCAGCAGCCACCAACAGGGGGCCCCCTACGAGCAGTACTTC
abundance: NA; v_gene: TRBV27; j_gene: TRBJ1-2; d_gene: TRBD1; CDR3aa: CASSFSPGQPYGYTF; CDR3nt: TGTGCCAGCAGTTTTTCCCCGGGACAGCCCTATGGCTACACCTTC